This paragraph covers one T cell receptor (beta chain) sequence. These data originate in a study of OX40 agonist ivuxolimab in advanced cancers. The wider study: Aged about 23 to 80 with a mean of around 60 years, they were more than 80% male.

The protocol was immunoSEQ multiplex PCR, while the TCRdb copy is restricted to in-frame clones and leaves out a portion. The data show 50,000 to 65,000 clones, with around 80% seen just once and over 0.95% held by the top ten. This CDR3 comprises 15 residues. V lost 9 bases and J lost 3, with 18 bases in between. Germline V gene sequence: CDR1 MNHNS, CDR2 SASEGT. The specimen comprised CD4+ or CD8+ T cells sorted from blood, sampled in a trial of the OX40 agonist ivuxolimab. The chain couples TRBV6-1 to TRBJ1-3; TRBD1 might be the D (5 bases). This TCR derives from an adult with an advanced solid tumor such as melanoma, head and neck, liver or kidney cancer. The CDR3 is CASLKGTYFGNTIYF. The CDR3 DNA sequence: TGTGCCAGTCTCAAAGGGACTTACTTTGGAAACACCATATATTTT.